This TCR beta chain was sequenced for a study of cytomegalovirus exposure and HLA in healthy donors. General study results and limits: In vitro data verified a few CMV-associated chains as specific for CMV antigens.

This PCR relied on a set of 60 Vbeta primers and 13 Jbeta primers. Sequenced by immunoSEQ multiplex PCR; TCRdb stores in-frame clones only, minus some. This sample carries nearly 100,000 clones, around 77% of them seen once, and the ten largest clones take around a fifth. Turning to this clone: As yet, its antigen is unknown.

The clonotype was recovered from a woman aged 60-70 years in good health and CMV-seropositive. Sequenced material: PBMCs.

CDR3 nucleotide sequence: TGTGCCAGCAGCTTTCTAGCGGGAAAGTTCTTC. As protein: CASSFLAGKFF. The V and J genes are TRBV28 and TRBJ2-1; 9 bases are shared with TRBD2. Trimming removed 6 bases from V and 14 bases from J; junction bases left unmatched: 5. The CDR3 is 11 amino acids. The germline gives CDR1 MDHEN, CDR2 SYDVKM.